The 13 T cell receptor beta chains below come from one sample, sequenced in a study of cytomegalovirus exposure and HLA in healthy donors. Researchers ran the PCR with 60 Vbeta and 13 Jbeta primers. Assay used: immunoSEQ multiplex PCR; TCRdb lists only in-frame clones, some missing. This table has around 150,000 clones, about 71% appearing once. Sequenced input: PBMCs. Receptor source: a woman in her twenties or thirties in good health and CMV-seronegative.

This sequence joins TRBV6-5 and TRBJ1-5; TRBD1 agrees at 10 bases. The CDR3 length is 16 residues. Per the germline V gene, CDR1 is MNHEY and CDR2 is SVGAGI. With V trimmed by 3 bases and J by 1 base, 3 bases remained unmatched. This CDR3 reads CASSYPGQGSNQPQHF. The CDR3 nucleotides read TGTGCCAGCAGTTATCCGGGACAGGGGAGCAATCAGCCCCAGCATTTT.

This clone has a single count. This chain joins TRBV2 and TRBJ2-3; possibly TRBD2 for D (6 bases). The CDR3 is 14 residues long. Deletions cut 8 bases from V and 0 bases from J, with 12 bases between. Per germline, CDR1 SNHLY and CDR2 FYNNEI. The CDR3: CASDEAGSTDTQYF. In nucleotides, the CDR3 is TGTGCCAGCGATGAGGCGGGGAGCACAGATACGCAGTATTTT.

The gene calls are TRBV2 and TRBJ1-2; a possible D gene is TRBD1 (5 bases). Germline V lookup: CDR1 SNHLY, CDR2 FYNNEI. The CDR3 runs 15 residues. Trimming removed 6 bases from V and 3 bases from J, with 17 bases in between. CDR3 sequence (DNA): TGTGCCAGCAGACCGAGCGGGGCCGGCTACTATGGCTACACCTTC. Encoded protein: CASRPSGAGYYGYTF.

V is TRBV5-6 and J is TRBJ1-4, with no clear D. In germline, CDR1 is SGHDT, CDR2 YYEEEE. The V end was cut by 0 bases, the J end by 6 bases, with 12 bases between. This CDR3 is built from 15 residues. Written as DNA, the CDR3 is TGTGCCAGCAGCTTGGGAGCGGTCGGATATGAAAAACTGTTTTTT. It translates to CASSLGAVGYEKLFF.

This chain joins TRBV11-2 and TRBJ2-2; 8 bases line up with TRBD1. V was pared by 2 bases and J by 8 bases, with 7 bases of the junction left unmatched. From germline, CDR1 is SGHAT and CDR2 FQNNGV. The CDR3 consists of 15 residues. CDR3 residues: CASSLSQGALGELFF. CDR3 nucleotides: TGTGCCAGCAGCTTAAGTCAGGGGGCATTGGGGGAGCTGTTTTTT.

The chain combines TRBV14 with TRBJ1-1, with unresolved D. From germline, CDR1 is SGHDN and CDR2 FVKESK. Trimming cost V 4 bases and J 3 bases, with 9 bases left between them. CDR3 length: 13 residues. Written as DNA, the CDR3 is TGTGCCAGCAGCCTTCAGACATACACTGAAGCTTTCTTT. Its translation is CASSLQTYTEAFF.

This clone was seen just once. The genes are TRBV7-6 and TRBJ1-1; D call uncertain. V lost 5 bases and J 0 bases, leaving 13 bases between the germline ends. The CDR3 extends over 15 amino acids. The germline V gene encodes CDR1 SGHVS and CDR2 FNYEAQ. For the CDR3, the DNA is TGTGCCAGCAGCCGCGCGACACGAATGAACACTGAAGCTTTCTTT. Protein product: CASSRATRMNTEAFF.

This chain joins TRBV11-2 and TRBJ1-5; the D gene is possibly TRBD1 (5 bases). The CDR3 has 16 amino acids. Trimming removed 1 base from V and 6 bases from J, with 16 bases in between. Germline V gene lookup returns CDR1 SGHAT and CDR2 FQNNGV. The CDR3 nucleotides are TGTGCCAGCAGCTTAGGATGGGACTTCGGGCCTCAGCCCCAGCATTTT. Its protein is CASSLGWDFGPQPQHF.

The genes are TRBV28 and TRBJ1-3; 7 bases map to TRBD1. This CDR3 has 14 residues. With 6 bases clipped from V and 4 bases from J, the junction kept 6 bases outside the gene matches. CDR1 is MDHEN and CDR2 is SYDVKM in the germline V gene. The DNA for the CDR3 is TGTGCCAGCAGGAGGGGGCTCGAAGGAAACACCATATATTTT. It translates to CASRRGLEGNTIYF.

The chain carries TRBV5-8 and TRBJ2-1; D is uncertain. From germline, CDR1 is SGHTS and CDR2 YDEGEE. The V end was cut by 0 bases, the J end by 8 bases, with 18 bases between. This CDR3 has 16 amino acids. CDR3 DNA: TGTGCCAGCAGCTTGGCGACGACTCACTACGTCGATGAGCAGTTCTTC. Amino acids: CASSLATTHYVDEQFF.

A few counts support this clone. The rearrangement uses TRBV19 and TRBJ1-4; the D gene is possibly TRBD1 (6 bases). Germline V gives CDR1 LNHDA, CDR2 SQIVND (reference sequence). Trimming shortened V by 3 bases and J by 0 bases, and 17 bases separated the two germline ends. The CDR3 consists of 18 residues. In DNA, the CDR3 is TGTGCCAGTAGTATGTCCGGGACAACTACCGCAACTAATGAAAAACTGTTTTTT. It specifies CASSMSGTTTATNEKLFF. The variable domain in full, completed from reference TRBV19 and TRBJ1-4, reads DGGITQSPKYLFRKEGQNVTLSCEQNLNHDAMYWYRQDPGQGLRLIYYSQIVNDFQKGDIAEGYSVSREKKESFPLTVTSAQKNPTAFYLCASSMSGTTTATNEKLFFGSGTQLSVL.

V and J are TRBV19 and TRBJ1-5, with D tentatively TRBD1 (5 bases). Between the trimmed V and J ends, which lost 4 bases and 2 bases, there was a span of 12 bases. Germline values: CDR1 LNHDA, CDR2 SQIVND (reference sequence). This CDR3 contains 15 residues. The CDR3 sequence: CASSSPREGNQPQHF. Here the CDR3 DNA reads TGTGCCAGTAGTAGCCCCAGGGAAGGCAATCAGCCCCAGCATTTT.

This chain connects TRBV19 to TRBJ2-7, with a tentative D call TRBD1 (6 bases). The germline V gene encodes CDR1 LNHDA and CDR2 SQIVND (reference sequence). V lost 3 bases, J lost 5 bases, and 11 bases lay in between. There are 13 residues in the CDR3. The CDR3 DNA reads TGTGCCAGTAGTATCAGGCAGGGGAACGAGCAGTACTTC. Translation: CASSIRQGNEQYF.